The T cell receptor (beta chain) described here comes from a study of T cells in localized non-small cell lung cancer (dated by TCRdb to the early 2020s). Turning to the overall study: Comparing tumors with uninvolved tumor-adjacent lungs, the study looked at the T cell repertoires of hundreds of patients with early-stage NSCLC. The mean age of the NSCLC patients was under 70 years, with fewer than 150 men and about a hundred women. The cohort was made up of around 250 treatment-naive NSCLC patients whose localized lung tumors had been resected.

At diagnosis, peripheral blood, uninvolved tumor-adjacent lung and tumor were collected and were preserved as a mix of fresh-frozen and FFPE material. Blood samples were analyzed as peripheral blood mononuclear cells for TCR repertoire profiling. Broader findings and caveats from the paper: Because of the exploratory design, TCR variables were selected using unadjusted p-values without false-discovery rate correction. Longer overall survival was associated with higher blood T cell density, whereas shorter survival was associated with higher adjacent-lung clonality. Uninvolved tumor-adjacent lung showed the highest T cell clonality, higher than tumor, which suggests more focused antigenic responses in the uninvolved tumor-adjacent lung. Because multi-region sequencing of the tumors was not done, intratumor heterogeneity could not be ruled out. A median of around 60 of the top 100 tumor clones turned up in the paired uninvolved adjacent lung, and about 28 of those clones also ranked among the top 100 of that same adjacent lung.

TCR beta CDR3 regions were sequenced from DNA using the immunoSEQ Assay. In the original analysis: T cell density was computed as TCR beta template counts normalized to usable DNA estimated by amplifying housekeeping genes. Richness was estimated using the preseqR package, with extrapolation to 400,000 templates for PBMC samples and to 120,000 templates for tissue samples. Clonality was calculated as one minus Pielou's evenness. To identify tissue-enriched TCRs, differential abundance testing was run on productive amino-acid clonotypes with a minimum total count of 5 and an alpha of 0.1. The Jaccard Index and the Morisita Overlap Index were used to quantify repertoire overlap between compartments. TCR beta CDR3s were clustered by GLIPH together with public tetramer-defined viral CDR3s, and at least three viral sequences plus V-gene enrichment were required for viral motifs. The clones in this table, taken by TCRdb from immuneACCESS, are in-frame only. Not every clone is retained; where verified, under half of the shortfall comes from an unresolved V gene, and the cause of the rest is unknown. Clonal size and the V and J genes are those of that table, whereas D and trimming came from the DNA. In this sample the table shows about 36,000 clones, around 85% of which occur a single time. The top ten constitute about 7.2% of the sample.

Of note for this clone: The antigen this receptor binds is unknown. No much larger clone exists at a distance of one base, and base qualities are not known.

This specimen consisted of peripheral blood, obtained before any cancer treatment. This clonotype was sampled from a woman between 35 and 75 years old with stage I lung adenocarcinoma.

The CDR3 amino acid sequence is: CASSLTDRVRNIQYF. The DNA sequence reads TGTGCCAGCAGTTTAACCGACAGGGTGCGAAACATTCAGTACTTC. The chain is encoded by TRBV7-2 joined to TRBJ2-4, with 7 bases aligning to TRBD1. Germline trimming: 6 bases from V, 6 bases from J; junction bases outside gene matches: 11. CDR1 and CDR2, per the germline V gene, are SGHTA and FQGNSA. The CDR3 covers 15 residues, taking in both the cysteine and the phenylalanine. This entry keeps only the CDR3 DNA: 45 bases, framed from base 1.